The 32 T cell receptor beta chains listed next were all sequenced from one sample in a study of blood T cell repertoires in COVID-19. Method: immunoSEQ multiplex PCR; TCRdb's copy keeps in-frame clones and lacks some. The table includes 71,000 or so clones, roughly 90% detected once. The specimen was peripheral blood. All receptors come from a man aged 80 or over in a cohort sampled during active COVID-19.

The chain uses TRBV5-4 and TRBJ2-3, with 10 bases identical to TRBD2. The ends lost 0 bases at V and 4 bases at J; junction bases unmatched: 11. The CDR3 totals 18 residues. CDR1 is SGHNT, CDR2 YYREEE, per germline (reference sequence). The CDR3 DNA reads TGTGCCAGCAGCTTGGGTGGGGTTGGGCTAGCGGGGGCAGATACGCAGTATTTT. Encoded protein: CASSLGGVGLAGADTQYF.

The chain carries TRBV5-1 and TRBJ1-3, with 9 bases fitting TRBD1. Germline CDR1 reads SGHRS; CDR2 reads YFSETQ. V dropped 0 bases and J dropped 9; count of bases not matched to a gene: 4. The CDR3 consists of 14 residues. For the CDR3, the DNA is TGCGCCAGCAGCTTGGGGACAGGGGAAGGCACCATATATTTT. This gives the protein CASSLGTGEGTIYF.

In DNA form, the CDR3 reads TGTGCCAGCAGCCAGGACAGGCCCGGTGAGCAGTTCTTC. It translates to CASSQDRPGEQFF. The gene calls are TRBV11-3 and TRBJ2-1; 7 nucleotides agree with TRBD1. The CDR3 runs to 13 residues. Unmatched junction bases numbered 7, after V lost 5 bases and J lost 9 bases. CDR1 and CDR2 from the germline V gene are SGHNT and YENEEA.

The chain couples TRBV15 to TRBJ2-4; 7 positions agree with TRBD1. The germline V gene encodes CDR1 LNHNV and CDR2 YYDKDF (reference sequence). The CDR3 is 14 amino acids. V shed 5 bases, J shed 4 bases, and the junction held 5 bases outside the gene matches. The CDR3, as DNA: TGTGCCACCAGCGGTGCAGGGGGAAAAAACATTCAGTACTTC. Its protein is CATSGAGGKNIQYF.

This clone was counted a few times. CDR3 protein: CASSATGGYSNQPQHF. The CDR3 nucleotides read TGTGCCAGCAGTGCAACCGGGGGTTATAGCAATCAGCCCCAGCATTTT. This rearrangement joins TRBV6-1 to TRBJ1-5; D perhaps matches TRBD1 (5 bases). CDR1 is MNHNS, CDR2 SASEGT, per germline. The V end was cut by 4 bases, the J end by 0 bases, with 13 bases between. This CDR3 contains 16 residues.

V is TRBV7-9 and J is TRBJ1-4, with D tentatively TRBD1 (5 bases). This CDR3 has 15 amino acids. V lost 6 bases and J lost 8, with 19 bases in between. Germline-derived CDR1 and CDR2 are SEHNR and FQNEAQ (reference sequence). CDR3: CASSHGGGGWEKLFF. For the CDR3, the DNA is TGTGCCAGCAGTCATGGCGGGGGAGGTTGGGAAAAACTGTTTTTT.

This clone was picked up a small number of times. The chain carries TRBV2 and TRBJ1-1; 7 positions agree with TRBD1. The CDR3 has 13 residues. The germline gives CDR1 SNHLY, CDR2 FYNNEI. After removal of 5 bases from V and 6 bases from J, the junction contained 6 bases not matched to a gene. The CDR3: CASSPNRGPEAFF. CDR3 nucleotides: TGTGCCAGCAGTCCCAACAGGGGCCCTGAAGCTTTCTTT.

This chain uses TRBV19 with TRBJ2-7, with TRBD2 as a possible D gene (6 bases). The CDR3 runs 12 residues. Between the trimmed V and J ends, which lost 4 bases and 3 bases, there was a span of 7 bases. Germline assignment: CDR1 LNHDA and CDR2 SQIVND (reference sequence). CDR3 coding DNA: TGTGCCAGTAGTACGGGACTCTACGAGCAGTACGTC. Translated, it gives CASSTGLYEQYV.

J is TRBJ1-5 and V is TRBV3-1 (or the pseudogene TRBV3-2); D is perhaps TRBD1 (6 bases). V lost 1 base, J lost 4 bases, and 17 bases lay in between. Germline CDR1 reads LGHDT; CDR2 reads YNNKEL (reference sequence). CDR3 length: 17 amino acids. CDR3: CASSQGLRGGVNQPQHF. The CDR3 DNA reads as TGTGCCAGCAGCCAAGGCCTACGAGGGGGGGTGAATCAGCCCCAGCATTTT.

The genes are TRBV4-1 and TRBJ2-3; 7 bases line up with TRBD1. The V and J ends lost 4 bases and 3 bases, in that order; junction bases with no gene match: 4. CDR1 is MGHRA and CDR2 is YSYEKL in the germline V gene. The CDR3 has 14 amino acids. The CDR3 is CASSLGQITDTQYF. In DNA form, the CDR3 reads TGCGCCAGCAGCCTGGGACAGATAACAGATACGCAGTATTTT.

The rearrangement joins TRBV5-4 to TRBJ2-3, with 7 bases lining up with TRBD1. V was clipped by 3 bases and J by 4 bases; unmatched bases: 2. The CDR3 totals 13 residues. The germline CDR1 and CDR2 sequences are SGHNT and YYREEE (reference sequence). In DNA form, the CDR3 reads TGTGCCAGCAGCTACAGGGGACCAGATACGCAGTATTTT. The encoded protein is CASSYRGPDTQYF. Looking up the rest from reference TRBV5-4 and TRBJ2-3 gives the full variable domain: ETGVTQSPTHLIKTRGQQVTLRCSSQSGHNTVSWYQQALGQGPQFIFQYYREEENGRGNFPPRFSGLQFPNYSSELNVNALELDDSALYLCASSYRGPDTQYFGPGTRLTVL.

This clone was recorded once. Here the CDR3 DNA reads TGTGCCAGCAGCTTAGACACGTCGGGAGCTTTCTTT. Translation: CASSLDTSGAFF. The chain joins TRBV7-9 to TRBJ1-1, with D uncertain. Germline V gene data show CDR1 as SEHNR and CDR2 as FQNEAQ (reference sequence). The CDR3 is made up of 12 amino acids. V was clipped by 1 base and J by 10 bases, with 10 bases between them. The full variable domain, rest sourced from reference TRBV7-9 and TRBJ1-1, is DTGVSQNPRHKITKRGQNVTFRCDPISEHNRLYWYRQTLGQGPEFLTYFQNEAQLEKSRLLSDRFSAERPKGSFSTLEIQRTEQGDSAMYLCASSLDTSGAFFGQGTRLTVV.

There are a few counts of this clone. The rearrangement joins TRBV3-1 (or the pseudogene TRBV3-2) to TRBJ2-3; the D gene is possibly TRBD2 (5 bases). Germline assignment: CDR1 LGHDT and CDR2 YNNKEL (reference sequence). CDR3 length equals 14 residues. Trimming pared 2 bases from V and 6 bases from J, leaving 12 bases between. CDR3 sequence reads: CASSQLSGLDTQYF. In nucleotides, the CDR3 is TGTGCCAGCAGCCAACTGAGCGGCCTGGATACGCAGTATTTT.

This chain uses TRBV20-1 with TRBJ1-2; D is possibly TRBD1 (5 bases). CDR3 length equals 11 residues. The V end lost 5 bases, the J end lost 8 bases, and 12 bases lay between the germline ends. Looked up from germline, CDR1 is DFQATT and CDR2 is SNEGSKA (reference sequence). CDR3 coding DNA: TGCAGTGCTGGACGGGGGGGAGGCTACACCTTC. Its protein is CSAGRGGGYTF.

The chain uses TRBV2 and TRBJ1-5; D gene unclear. The germline gives CDR1 SNHLY, CDR2 FYNNEI. The CDR3 spans 12 residues. Trimming removed 7 bases from V and 3 bases from J, with 7 bases in between. The CDR3 protein is CASTQANQPQHF. The CDR3 nucleotides read TGTGCCAGCACGCAGGCCAATCAGCCCCAGCATTTT. Full variable domain (missing parts from reference TRBV2 and TRBJ1-5): EPEVTQTPSHQVTQMGQEVILRCVPISNHLYFYWYRQILGQKVEFLVSFYNNEISEKSEIFDDQFSVERPDGSNFTLKIRSTKLEDSAMYFCASTQANQPQHFGDGTRLSIL.

This chain links TRBV2 with TRBJ2-4, with a tentative D call TRBD2 (7 bases). From germline, CDR1 is SNHLY and CDR2 FYNNEI. V was pared by 8 bases and J by 5 bases, with 16 bases between. The CDR3 is 14 amino acids. The CDR3 bases are TGTGCCAGCTGGGGGGGCTGGGGGCAAAACATTCAGTACTTC. Translated, it gives CASWGGWGQNIQYF.

This clone was picked up one time. This chain connects TRBV10-3 to TRBJ2-7; perhaps TRBD2 as D (6 bases). CDR1 ENHRY and CDR2 SYGVKD come from the germline V gene. The CDR3 consists of 15 residues. The germline V and J ends were trimmed by 5 bases and 2 bases, with 16 bases remaining between them. The CDR3 DNA is TGTGCCATCAGTTCCGGGACGGGGGAAGCCTACGAGCAGTACGTC. Translating it yields CAISSGTGEAYEQYV.

In this sample, this clone turned up a few times. This chain links TRBV10-3 with TRBJ1-1; the match to TRBD1 covers 9 bases. Germline CDR1 is ENHRY and CDR2 is SYGVKD. The CDR3 spans 15 residues. With 7 bases clipped from V and 1 base from J, the junction kept 7 bases outside the gene matches. This CDR3 is CAITSEDRGNTEAFF. The CDR3 nucleotides read TGTGCCATCACCTCAGAGGACAGGGGGAACACTGAAGCTTTCTTT.

V and J are TRBV7-2 and TRBJ2-1; 9 nucleotides agree with TRBD1. With 4 bases clipped from V and 5 bases from J, the junction kept 3 bases outside the gene matches. CDR1 and CDR2 (germline): SGHTA, FQGNSA. This CDR3 contains 14 residues. CDR3 DNA: TGTGCCAGCAGCTCGGGACAGGGCCACAATGAGCAGTTCTTC. Translating it yields CASSSGQGHNEQFF.

The chain links TRBV14 to TRBJ2-5, with 8 bases lining up with TRBD1. The CDR3 extends over 15 amino acids. CDR1 and CDR2 (germline): SGHDN, FVKESK. After removal of 4 bases from V and 5 bases from J, the junction contained 9 bases not matched to a gene. CDR3: CASSLTRTGWETQYF. CDR3 nucleotide sequence: TGTGCCAGCAGCCTCACTCGGACAGGGTGGGAGACCCAGTACTTC.

This chain joins TRBV3-1 (or the pseudogene TRBV3-2) and TRBJ2-2; 7 bases agree with TRBD2. In germline, CDR1 is LGHDT, CDR2 YNNKEL (reference sequence). The V segment lost 4 bases and the J segment 1 base; nucleotides outside the gene matches: 6. The CDR3 has 16 residues. The CDR3 DNA sequence: TGTGCCAGCAGCCCGCCCCGCGGGGGGAACACCGGGGAGCTGTTTTTT. This sequence encodes CASSPPRGGNTGELFF.

This chain connects TRBV9 to TRBJ1-1; D perhaps matches TRBD1 (6 bases). CDR1 and CDR2 (germline): SGDLS, YYNGEE. Trimming shortened V by 4 bases and J by 0 bases, and 19 bases separated the two germline ends. The CDR3 is 17 residues long. DNA for the CDR3: TGTGCCAGCAGCCTTCAGGGAGGGGGAGGGTTGAACACTGAAGCTTTCTTT. Translation gives CASSLQGGGGLNTEAFF.

This chain joins TRBV10-3 and TRBJ2-5; TRBD1 aligns across 8 bases. Trimming at V came to 7 bases and at J to 2 bases, leaving 9 bases not matched to a gene. CDR3 length equals 15 residues. Per germline, CDR1 ENHRY and CDR2 SYGVKD. CDR3 bases: TGTGCCATCAAGCGGACAGGGTACTTACAAGAGACCCAGTACTTC. Translated, it gives CAIKRTGYLQETQYF.

The chain links TRBV7-2 to TRBJ2-5; TRBD1 might be the D (5 bases). The germline V and J ends were trimmed by 1 base and 5 bases, with 14 bases remaining between them. This CDR3 is built from 15 residues. Germline-derived CDR1 and CDR2 are SGHTA and FQGNSA. The DNA of the CDR3 is TGTGCCAGCAGCTTAGTAGTCAGGGCTTTCGAGACCCAGTACTTC. Its protein product is CASSLVVRAFETQYF.

The chain is built from TRBV5-1 and TRBJ1-3; D not certain. The germline CDR1 and CDR2 sequences are SGHRS and YFSETQ. The CDR3 has 14 amino acids. The V end lost 4 bases, the J end lost 1 base, and 9 bases lay between the germline ends. The CDR3 DNA reads as TGCGCCAGCAGCCCTCAGACATCTGGAAACACCATATATTTT. It codes for CASSPQTSGNTIYF.

The V gene is TRBV7-2, the J gene TRBJ1-4; TRBD1 matches 8 bases. V trimming: 1 base; J trimming: 2 bases; junction bases outside the gene matches: 6. The CDR3 has 17 amino acids. Looked up from germline, CDR1 is SGHTA and CDR2 is FQGNSA. As DNA, the CDR3 is TGTGCCAGCAGCTTAGTGACAGGGGTTCGGACTAATGAAAAACTGTTTTTT. Amino acids: CASSLVTGVRTNEKLFF.

The CDR3, as DNA: TGTGCCAGCAGTTTATGGGACAGCTCTGGAAACACCATATATTTT. This encodes CASSLWDSSGNTIYF. The V gene is TRBV28, the J gene TRBJ1-3; tentative D call: TRBD1 (6 bases). Germline V gives CDR1 MDHEN, CDR2 SYDVKM. V was trimmed by 0 bases and J by 0 bases, leaving 6 bases between them. The CDR3 has 15 residues.

This clone was counted a single time. Written as DNA, the CDR3 is TGTGCCAGCAGCTTAGCCCTAGCGGGGCCGAGTGAGACCCAGTACTTC. Translating it yields CASSLALAGPSETQYF. The J gene is TRBJ2-5, the V gene TRBV7-6, with 9 bases fitting TRBD2. Trimming took 0 bases from V and 5 from J; bases not matched to a gene: 7. CDR3 size: 16 residues. The germline gives CDR1 SGHVS, CDR2 FNYEAQ.

This chain links TRBV5-1 with TRBJ2-1, with D unclear. Germline loops: CDR1 SGHRS, CDR2 YFSETQ. The CDR3 has 15 residues. The V and J ends lost 1 base and 3 bases respectively, with 11 bases between them. The CDR3 loop is CASSLQALDYNEQFF. The CDR3 coding sequence is TGCGCCAGCAGCTTGCAGGCCCTCGACTACAATGAGCAGTTCTTC.

This clone is a singleton in its sample. The chain combines TRBV14 with TRBJ2-2; D is ambiguous. The V end lost 1 base, the J end lost 6 bases, and 6 bases lay between the germline ends. CDR1 and CDR2 from the germline V gene are SGHDN and FVKESK. There are 13 residues in the CDR3. The CDR3 DNA sequence: TGTGCCAGCAGCCAAGTCAAATCCGGGGAGCTGTTTTTT. Its protein is CASSQVKSGELFF.

In this sample, this clone turned up once. V and J are TRBV28 and TRBJ1-5; 8 bases fit TRBD1. V gave up 6 bases and J gave up 6 bases; unmatched junction bases: 4. Germline lookup yields CDR1 MDHEN and CDR2 SYDVKM. The length of the CDR3 is 13 residues. CDR3 in amino acids: CASRRTGSQPQHF. The CDR3 DNA is TGTGCCAGCAGGCGGACAGGGAGTCAGCCCCAGCATTTT.

The J gene is TRBJ2-5, the V gene TRBV20-1, with TRBD1 matching 8 bases. The germline gives CDR1 DFQATT, CDR2 SNEGSKA (reference sequence). The CDR3 is 15 residues long. Trimming at V came to 3 bases and at J to 2 bases, leaving 8 bases not matched to a gene. CDR3 DNA sequence: TGCAGTGCTAGTCCTGGCGGACAGGGTCAAGAGACCCAGTACTTC. Protein product: CSASPGGQGQETQYF.